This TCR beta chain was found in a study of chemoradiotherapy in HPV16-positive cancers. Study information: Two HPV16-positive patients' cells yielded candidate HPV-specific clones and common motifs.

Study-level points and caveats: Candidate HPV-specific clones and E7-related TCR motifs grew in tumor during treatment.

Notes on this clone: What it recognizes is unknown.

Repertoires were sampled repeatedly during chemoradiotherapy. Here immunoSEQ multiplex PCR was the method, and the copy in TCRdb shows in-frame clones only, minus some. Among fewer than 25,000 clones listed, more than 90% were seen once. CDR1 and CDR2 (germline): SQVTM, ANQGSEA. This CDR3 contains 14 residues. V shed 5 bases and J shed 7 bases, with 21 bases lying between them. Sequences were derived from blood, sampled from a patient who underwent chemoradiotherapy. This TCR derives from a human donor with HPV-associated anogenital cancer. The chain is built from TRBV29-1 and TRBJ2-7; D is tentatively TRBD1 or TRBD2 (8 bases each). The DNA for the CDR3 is TGCAGCGTTCGGGAGGGGACAGGTCCGGGAGAGCAGTACTTC. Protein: CSVREGTGPGEQYF.